Listed below are T cell receptor beta chains from one sample, sequenced in a study of regulatory T cells in long-lasting Graves disease. TCRdb re-called the multiplex PCR reads through MiXCR, storing one row per CDR3 protein. The table records about 470,000 distinct CDR3 sequences, less than 25% of them present only once. The input for sequencing was peripheral blood mononuclear cells (PBMCs), taken when the disease was refractory, from a patient treated with antithyroid drugs. The receptors were sampled from a female donor with Graves disease. Both conserved end residues are part of each CDR3. D genes are given only for firm matches. Size tells how often a clone was seen (once, few, many) or the class of an expanded clone, and some rows leave it out.

d_gene | len | j_gene | v_gene | abundance | CDR3aa | CDR3nt
- | 16 | TRBJ1-5 | TRBV19 | - | CASSIVWSRSNQPQHF | TGTGCCAGTAGTATAGTTTGGTCCCGGAGCAATCAGCCCCAGCATTTT
- | 16 | TRBJ2-7 | TRBV5-4 | - | CANSRTPQGYSYEQYF | TGTGCCAACAGCCGGACGCCCCAAGGGTACTCCTACGAGCAGTACTTC
TRBD1 | 16 | TRBJ1-5 | TRBV28 | - | CAIEGATVFGNQPQHF | TGTGCCATCGAGGGGGCGACGGTCTTTGGGAATCAGCCCCAGCATTTT
- | 12 | TRBJ1-1 | TRBV29-1 | many | CSGSQGNTEAFF | TGCAGCGGATCACAGGGGAACACTGAAGCTTTCTTT
- | 12 | TRBJ2-2 | TRBV20-1 | - | CSVHGTHRELFF | TGCAGTGTCCACGGGACGCACCGGGAGCTGTTTTTT
- | 13 | TRBJ1-3 | TRBV30 | - | CAWSSETGNTIYF | TGTGCCTGGAGTTCCGAAACTGGAAACACCATATATTTT
- | 13 | TRBJ1-1 | TRBV11-1 | many | CASRPRGVAEAFF | TGTGCCAGCAGGCCTCGTGGAGTAGCTGAAGCTTTCTTT
- | 14 | TRBJ2-1 | TRBV7-3 | - | CASSLLVGFNEQFF | TGTGCCAGCAGCTTATTAGTGGGTTTCAATGAGCAGTTCTTC
TRBD2 | 14 | TRBJ2-5 | TRBV30 | - | CAWSGTSGRETQYF | TGTGCCTGGAGTGGGACTAGCGGGAGGGAGACCCAGTACTTC
TRBD2 | 15 | TRBJ2-7 | TRBV20-1 | few | CSASRLAGGRNEQYF | TGCAGTGCGAGTAGACTAGCGGGAGGGCGAAACGAGCAGTACTTC
- | 12 | TRBJ2-7 | TRBV7-8 | - | CALARVDYEQYF | TGTGCCCTAGCCAGGGTGGACTACGAGCAGTACTTC
- | 14 | TRBJ1-6 | TRBV28 | many | CASSFAPYNSPLHF | TGTGCCAGCAGTTTCGCCCCCTATAATTCACCCCTCCACTTT
TRBD2 | 22 | TRBJ2-1 | TRBV28 | - | CASTTLGGSGTSSTFRPGEQFF | TGTGCCAGCACCACCCTCGGCGGTTCCGGGACTAGTAGCACTTTTCGGCCGGGGGAGCAGTTCTTC
TRBD2 | 14 | TRBJ2-7 | TRBV20-1 | - | CSAPPRGGSYEQYF | TGCAGTGCTCCCCCCCGCGGGGGGTCCTACGAGCAGTACTTC
- | 13 | TRBJ2-7 | TRBV20-1 | - | CSARGWATYEQYF | TGCAGTGCTCGAGGGTGGGCAACCTACGAGCAGTACTTC
TRBD1 | 17 | TRBJ2-5 | TRBV25-1 | - | CASSEWSRTGPGETQYF | TGTGCCAGCAGTGAATGGTCGCGGACAGGCCCAGGAGAGACCCAGTACTTC
- | 14 | TRBJ1-1 | TRBV29-1 | - | CSVHPRGGNTEAFF | TGCAGCGTCCACCCGAGGGGGGGGAACACTGAAGCTTTCTTT
- | 10 | TRBJ2-5 | TRBV5-1 | - | CASSLGVQYF | TGTGCCAGCAGCTTGGGGGTTCAGTACTTC
TRBD2 | 13 | TRBJ2-7 | TRBV2 | many | CASLSRESYEQYF | TGTGCCAGCCTTTCGCGGGAGAGCTACGAGCAGTACTTC
- | 15 | TRBJ1-2 | TRBV11-1 | - | CASIIIVPTAYGYTF | TGTGCCAGCATCATAATCGTTCCGACGGCCTATGGCTACACCTTC
TRBD1 | 18 | TRBJ1-5 | TRBV7-8 | - | CASSPRDRGYYSNQPQHF | TGTGCCAGCAGCCCGAGGGACAGGGGGTATTATAGCAATCAGCCCCAGCATTTT
- | 14 | TRBJ1-1 | TRBV18 | - | CASSLGTTIAEAFF | TGTGCCAGCTCTCTCGGGACAACAATAGCTGAAGCTTTCTTT
- | 12 | TRBJ1-2 | TRBV29-1 | few | CSTGAGAKDYTF | TGCAGCACCGGGGCCGGCGCAAAGGACTACACCTTC
- | 14 | TRBJ2-7 | TRBV9 | - | CASSVGGDLGEQYF | TGTGCCAGCAGCGTTGGCGGGGACCTAGGGGAGCAGTACTTC
TRBD1 | 10 | TRBJ1-1 | TRBV27 | - | CANPRGQAFF | TGTGCCAACCCAAGGGGGCAAGCTTTCTTT
- | 13 | TRBJ2-7 | TRBV15 | many | CATSRDPPDEQYF | TGTGCCACCAGCAGAGATCCCCCCGACGAGCAGTACTTC
TRBD2 | 18 | TRBJ2-3 | TRBV14 | - | CASSHGLAAMRRTDTQYF | TGTGCCAGCAGCCACGGACTAGCGGCCATGCGACGCACAGATACGCAGTATTTT
- | 12 | TRBJ2-2 | TRBV29-1 | few | CSVPENTGELFF | TGCAGCGTTCCGGAGAACACCGGGGAGCTGTTTTTT
- | 13 | TRBJ1-5 | TRBV6-1 | many | CASGWGAHQPQHF | TGTGCCTCCGGATGGGGGGCCCATCAGCCCCAGCATTTT
TRBD2 | 13 | TRBJ2-5 | TRBV2 | many | CASSSGRQETQYF | TGTGCCAGCAGTAGCGGGAGACAAGAGACCCAGTACTTC
- | 14 | TRBJ1-1 | TRBV12-3/TRBV12-4 | - | CASSWGGTNTEAFF | TGTGCCAGCAGTTGGGGCGGTACGAACACTGAAGCTTTCTTT
- | 14 | TRBJ1-1 | TRBV6-1 | few | CASRGGDGRIEAFF | TGTGCCAGCAGAGGGGGGGACGGACGGATTGAAGCTTTCTTT
- | 11 | TRBJ2-2 | TRBV28 | many | CASTSTGELFF | TGTGCCAGCACCTCCACCGGGGAGCTGTTTTTT
- | 13 | TRBJ2-7 | TRBV6-1 | many | CATRDTGSYEQYF | TGTGCCACCCGGGACACCGGCTCCTACGAGCAGTACTTC
- | 13 | TRBJ1-2 | TRBV20-1 | many | CSARPGTYYGYTF | TGCAGTGCTAGACCCGGGACGTACTATGGCTACACCTTC
TRBD1 | 14 | TRBJ1-1 | TRBV6-2/TRBV6-3 | many | CASSYGTGNTEAFF | TGTGCCAGCAGTTACGGGACAGGGAACACTGAAGCTTTCTTT
- | 16 | TRBJ1-5 | TRBV28 | many | CASQGSKGRASQPQHF | TGTGCCAGCCAGGGGAGTAAAGGGCGGGCAAGTCAGCCCCAGCATTTT
- | 16 | TRBJ1-2 | TRBV5-8 | many | CASSSYSRGVDYGYTF | TGTGCCAGCAGCTCCTACTCCCGGGGAGTCGACTATGGCTACACCTTC
TRBD1 | 15 | TRBJ2-4 | TRBV15 | many | CATRRQGLAKNIQYF | TGTGCCACCCGTAGACAGGGTTTAGCCAAAAACATTCAGTACTTC
- | 14 | TRBJ2-2 | TRBV11-2 | - | CASSPRANTGELFF | TGTGCCAGCAGCCCCCGGGCCAACACCGGGGAGCTGTTTTTT
TRBD2 | 15 | TRBJ2-7 | TRBV12-3/TRBV12-4 | few | CASSRLAGDRDEQYF | TGTGCCAGCAGTAGACTAGCGGGAGACCGGGACGAGCAGTACTTC
- | 15 | TRBJ2-2 | TRBV27 | - | CASSPPDSNTGELFF | TGTGCCAGCAGTCCCCCTGACTCGAACACCGGGGAGCTGTTTTTT
- | 14 | TRBJ1-1 | TRBV28 | many | CAISDLNMNTEAFF | TGTGCCATAAGCGATTTGAATATGAACACTGAAGCTTTCTTT
TRBD1 | 13 | TRBJ1-1 | TRBV6-2/TRBV6-3 | many | CATMDRVNTEAFF | TGTGCCACTATGGACAGGGTGAACACTGAAGCTTTCTTT
- | 14 | TRBJ2-7 | TRBV7-2 | few | CASGPLGGSYEQYF | TGTGCCAGCGGGCCCCTGGGAGGTTCCTACGAGCAGTACTTC
- | 13 | TRBJ1-1 | TRBV29-1 | few | CSVVPGFSAEAFF | TGCAGCGTTGTACCAGGGTTTAGCGCTGAAGCTTTCTTT
TRBD2 | 16 | TRBJ2-7 | TRBV5-1 | - | CASSYSGLTSSYEQYF | TGCGCCAGCAGCTACTCGGGACTAACAAGCTCCTACGAGCAGTACTTC
- | 17 | TRBJ1-4 | TRBV7-9 | - | CASSQGVGGSTNEKLFF | TGTGCCAGCAGCCAAGGGGTCGGGGGCTCGACTAATGAAAAACTGTTTTTT
TRBD1 | 13 | TRBJ2-2 | TRBV15 | few | CATSKGATGELFF | TGTGCCACCAGCAAGGGGGCGACCGGGGAGCTGTTTTTT
- | 13 | TRBJ2-7 | TRBV4-2 | - | CASSQDLEAIQYF | TGTGCCAGCAGCCAAGATCTCGAGGCGATCCAGTACTTC
- | 15 | TRBJ2-2 | TRBV7-3 | - | CASSSPGEKTGELFF | TGTGCCAGCAGCTCTCCGGGGGAGAAGACCGGGGAGCTGTTTTTT
- | 13 | TRBJ1-2 | TRBV7-2 | few | CASSLTDSYGYTF | TGTGCCAGCAGCTTAACCGACAGCTATGGCTACACCTTC
TRBD1 | 16 | TRBJ1-5 | TRBV12-5 | few | CARTGNERVSNQPQHF | TGTGCTCGGACAGGGAATGAAAGAGTCTCCAATCAGCCCCAGCATTTT
- | 14 | TRBJ1-1 | TRBV2 | many | CASGETDMNTEAFF | TGTGCCAGCGGGGAGACAGATATGAACACTGAAGCTTTCTTT
- | 15 | TRBJ2-5 | TRBV11-2 | many | CASSRFARGQETQYF | TGTGCCAGCAGCCGATTCGCACGGGGCCAAGAGACCCAGTACTTC
- | 13 | TRBJ2-5 | TRBV27 | many | CASSFIGSETQYF | TGTGCCAGCAGTTTTATAGGGTCTGAGACCCAGTACTTC